The clone carrying this T cell receptor (beta chain) was observed many times. TCRdb reprocessed the 5' RACE reads with MiXCR, giving one entry per CDR3 protein. This sample carries approximately 300,000 distinct CDR3 sequences, 8.7% of them seen once, and the ten largest clones take 15% to 20%. This sample stems from a study of T cells after yellow fever vaccination. Trimming removed 5 bases from V and 3 bases from J; junction bases left unmatched: 4. CDR1 MNHEY and CDR2 SMNVEV come from the germline V gene (reference sequence). The CDR3 consists of 14 residues. This material consisted of PBMCs, taken on the day of the first yellow fever vaccination. This rearrangement joins TRBV27 to TRBJ2-1; TRBD1 matches at 7 bases. This sequence was found in a young man who received the YFV17D yellow fever vaccine. This chain's CDR3 is CASSTTGVYNEQFF. The CDR3 bases are TGTGCCAGCAGTACAACAGGGGTCTACAATGAGCAGTTCTTC.